This T cell receptor (beta chain) derives from a study of T cell repertoires in cytomegalovirus infection. Study background: The study used recently identified HLA-C-restricted and well-studied HLA-B-restricted CMV epitopes. Indications came from public TCR beta signatures; they pointed to CMV infection and to a matching HLA type.

A word on this clonotype: The antigen is undetermined.

MiXCR, applied by TCRdb to the reads, yields one record per CDR3 protein. This repertoire shows about 920,000 distinct CDR3 sequences, roughly 30% found once; its top ten account for about 14%. CDR3 length: 17 amino acids. J gave up 3 bases and V 0 bases, and 7 bases lay outside the gene matches. Germline loops: CDR1 LGHNA, CDR2 YNFKEQ. Broader study findings: Adding up the frequency of public TCR beta families identified people who carried CMV plus the relevant HLA. HLA-C-restricted, CMV-specific TCR beta clonotypes were dominant ex vivo.

The chain is built from TRBV4-2 and TRBJ2-2; TRBD1 matches 7 bases. The receptor's source is a human donor in good health (CMV status not recorded). Some clones in this sample may be carry-over from other donors' samples. The sequenced sample was cultured CD8+ T cells from PBMCs, obtained from culture after CMV antigen stimulation. Here the CDR3 reads CASSQDWQGVDTGELFF. The CDR3 DNA follows: TGTGCCAGCAGCCAAGACTGGCAGGGGGTGGACACCGGGGAGCTGTTTTTT.